What follows are 10 T cell receptor beta chains derived from one specimen sequenced in a study of PD-L1 blockade in urothelial cancer. The time point is: peripheral blood 6 weeks after treatment start. Method: immunoSEQ multiplex PCR; TCRdb's copy keeps in-frame clones and lacks some. The repertoire holds about 76,000 clones, with under 95% as singletons. The material was PBMCs, obtained around atezolizumab (anti-PD-L1) treatment. All receptors derive from a woman aged 80 or older with urothelial cancer.

The chain links TRBV2 to TRBJ1-5; no definite D call. Trimming shortened V by 3 bases and J by 2 bases, and 11 bases separated the two germline ends. This CDR3 is built from 15 residues. Germline values: CDR1 SNHLY, CDR2 FYNNEI. CDR3 sequence reads: CASSDSARGNQPQHF. The DNA for the CDR3 is TGTGCCAGCAGTGATTCAGCTAGAGGCAATCAGCCCCAGCATTTT. The full variable domain, rest sourced from reference TRBV2 and TRBJ1-5, is EPEVTQTPSHQVTQMGQEVILRCVPISNHLYFYWYRQILGQKVEFLVSFYNNEISEKSEIFDDQFSVERPDGSNFTLKIRSTKLEDSAMYFCASSDSARGNQPQHFGDGTRLSIL.

The chain joins TRBV18 to TRBJ2-1; a weak D match, TRBD2 (6 bases). Germline values: CDR1 KGHSH, CDR2 LQKENI. The length of the CDR3 is 16 residues. V was trimmed by 0 bases and J by 0 bases, leaving 9 bases between them. CDR3 DNA sequence: TGTGCCAGCTCACCACCGGGGGGAGTCTCCTACAATGAGCAGTTCTTC. Translating it yields CASSPPGGVSYNEQFF.

The gene calls are TRBV6-1 and TRBJ1-5, with TRBD1 as a possible D gene (6 bases). Trimming removed 3 bases from V and 4 bases from J, with 10 bases in between. Germline V gene lookup returns CDR1 MNHNS and CDR2 SASEGT. CDR3 size: 14 residues. The CDR3 sequence: CASSEYRENQPQHF. The CDR3 nucleotides are TGTGCCAGCAGTGAGTACAGGGAAAATCAGCCCCAGCATTTT.

V and J are TRBV9 and TRBJ2-7; tentatively, D is TRBD2 (6 bases). V lost 0 bases to trimming and J lost 4 bases, with 14 bases between them. Germline loops: CDR1 SGDLS, CDR2 YYNGEE. The CDR3 consists of 15 residues. CDR3 sequence (DNA): TGTGCCAGCAGCGTAGATGTGAGACGGGAGTACGAGCAGTACTTC. It yields the protein CASSVDVRREYEQYF.

The chain uses TRBV28 and TRBJ2-5, with D possibly TRBD2 on 6 matching bases. The CDR3 length is 13 residues. Trimming removed 6 bases from V and 4 bases from J, with 12 bases in between. Germline V gene sequence: CDR1 MDHEN, CDR2 SYDVKM. CDR3 region: CASRPQGGETQYF. CDR3 DNA: TGTGCCAGCAGACCGCAGGGAGGAGAGACCCAGTACTTC.

The chain joins TRBV5-4 to TRBJ2-1; TRBD2 matches at 8 bases. Germline CDR1 is SGHNT and CDR2 is YYREEE (reference sequence). CDR3 length: 15 residues. The trim removed 0 bases at V and 7 bases at J, leaving 6 bases unmatched. The CDR3 sequence is CASSLGLAGQNEQFF. For the CDR3, the DNA is TGTGCCAGCAGCTTGGGTCTAGCGGGCCAGAATGAGCAGTTCTTC.

Only one count was recorded for this clone. CDR3 nucleotides: TGTGCCAGCAGTTACGCAGGGGCCGCGAACACTGAAGCTTTCTTT. Its protein product is CASSYAGAANTEAFF. The chain links TRBV6-6 to TRBJ1-1, with D perhaps TRBD1 (6 bases). The ends were cut back, 2 bases at V and 1 base at J, with 11 bases in the middle. Per germline, CDR1 MNHNY and CDR2 SVGAGI (reference sequence). This CDR3 region has 15 residues.

In regard to this clone: This sample includes further DNA sequences coding for the same CDR3. The chain carries TRBV28 and TRBJ2-7, with 9 positions matching TRBD2. The V gene's germline CDR1 is MDHEN and CDR2 SYDVKM. This CDR3 has 15 residues. V trimming: 4 bases; J trimming: 1 base; junction bases outside the gene matches: 5. The CDR3 reads CASSSAGGPSYEQYF. CDR3 nucleotide sequence: TGTGCCAGCAGTTCAGCGGGAGGACCTTCCTACGAGCAGTACTTC.

The chain recombines TRBV28 with TRBJ1-2, with 7 positions matching TRBD1. The germline V gene has CDR1 MDHEN and CDR2 SYDVKM. V shed 5 bases, J shed 1 base, and the junction held 4 bases outside the gene matches. The CDR3 runs to 14 residues. This CDR3 is CASSGTANNYGYTF. The CDR3 DNA follows: TGTGCCAGCAGTGGGACAGCAAATAACTATGGCTACACCTTC.

The V call is TRBV7-8, the J call TRBJ2-1; D gene unclear. The CDR3 is 14 residues long. Germline V CDR1 and CDR2: SGHVS, FQNEAQ. Trimming removed 3 bases at V and 2 bases at J, with 8 bases between. This CDR3 is CASSFGETYNEQFF. In DNA, the CDR3 is TGTGCCAGCAGCTTCGGTGAGACCTACAATGAGCAGTTCTTC.